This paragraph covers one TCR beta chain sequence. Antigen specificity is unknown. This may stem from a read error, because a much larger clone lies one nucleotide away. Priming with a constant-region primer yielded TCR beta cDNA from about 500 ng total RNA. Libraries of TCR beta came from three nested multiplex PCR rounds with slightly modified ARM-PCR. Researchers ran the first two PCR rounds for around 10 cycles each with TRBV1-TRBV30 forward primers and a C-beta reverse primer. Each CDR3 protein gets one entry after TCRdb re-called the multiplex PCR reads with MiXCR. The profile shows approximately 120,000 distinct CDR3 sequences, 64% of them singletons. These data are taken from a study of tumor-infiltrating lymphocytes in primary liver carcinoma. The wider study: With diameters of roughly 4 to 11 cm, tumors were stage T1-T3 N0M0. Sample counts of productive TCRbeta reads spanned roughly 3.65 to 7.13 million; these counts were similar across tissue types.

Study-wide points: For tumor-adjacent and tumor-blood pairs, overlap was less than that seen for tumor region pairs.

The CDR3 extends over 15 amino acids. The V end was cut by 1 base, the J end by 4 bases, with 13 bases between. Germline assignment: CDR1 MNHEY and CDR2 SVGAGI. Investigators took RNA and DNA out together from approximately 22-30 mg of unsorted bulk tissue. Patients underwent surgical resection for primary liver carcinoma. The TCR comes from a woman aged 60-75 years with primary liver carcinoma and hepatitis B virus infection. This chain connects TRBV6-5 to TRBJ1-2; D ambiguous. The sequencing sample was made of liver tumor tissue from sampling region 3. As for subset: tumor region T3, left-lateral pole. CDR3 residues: CASSYLDGSSYGYTF. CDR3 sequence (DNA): TGTGCCAGCAGTTACTTGGACGGGTCTAGCTATGGCTACACCTTC.